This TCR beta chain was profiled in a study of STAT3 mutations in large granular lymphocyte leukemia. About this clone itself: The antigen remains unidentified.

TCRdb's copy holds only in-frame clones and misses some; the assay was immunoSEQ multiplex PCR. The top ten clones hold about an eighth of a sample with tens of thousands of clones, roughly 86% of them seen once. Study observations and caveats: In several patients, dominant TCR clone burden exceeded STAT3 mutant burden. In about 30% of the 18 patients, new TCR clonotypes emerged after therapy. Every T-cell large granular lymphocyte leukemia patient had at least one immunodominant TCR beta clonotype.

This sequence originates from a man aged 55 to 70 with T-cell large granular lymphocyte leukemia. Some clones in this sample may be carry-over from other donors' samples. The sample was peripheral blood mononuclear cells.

CDR3: CASATSGRPGGTDTQYF. The CDR3 coding sequence is TGCGCCAGCGCAACAAGCGGGAGGCCCGGGGGCACAGATACGCAGTATTTT. The chain uses TRBV5-1 and TRBJ2-3, with 9 bases fitting TRBD2. Germline V gives CDR1 SGHRS, CDR2 YFSETQ. V dropped 7 bases and J dropped 1; count of bases not matched to a gene: 13. The CDR3 has 17 amino acids.